The sequence of this T cell receptor beta chain was determined in a study of neurological immune-mediated disorders. TCRdb independently ran MiXCR on the 5' RACE reads; one entry per CDR3 protein. This sample has more than 95,000 distinct CDR3 sequences, with under 14% found just once. Stated time point: longitudinal time-point 3. The V end lost 3 bases, the J end lost 0 bases, and 19 bases lay between the germline ends. CDR1 is SGHKS and CDR2 is YYEKEE in the germline V gene (reference sequence). The CDR3 has 17 residues. V usage is TRBV5-5 and J usage is TRBJ2-7, with D perhaps being TRBD1 or TRBD2 (5 bases each). The sample was PBMCs. The TCR was taken from a female donor with HTLV-1-associated myelopathy (HAM/TSP). In DNA form, the CDR3 reads TGTGCCAGCAGCTCCCGCGGTGGGGGATCCACCTCCTACGAGCAGTACTTC. Amino acid sequence: CASSSRGGGSTSYEQYF.